The 20 T cell receptor beta chains in this list originate from one sample, sequenced in a study of shared clonotypes between healthy human individuals. TCRdb keeps only in-frame clones here, not all; method: immunoSEQ multiplex PCR. The top ten clones hold approximately 12% of a sample with around 500,000 clones, 65% to 80% of them seen once. Sequenced sample: PBMCs. The source of these receptors is a woman in her thirties or forties in good health. Some clones in this sample may be carry-over from other donors' samples.

This clone has a single count. V is TRBV6-1 and J is TRBJ2-7; TRBD1 is a possible D gene (5 bases). This CDR3 has 13 amino acids. The germline V gene has CDR1 MNHNS and CDR2 SASEGT. V lost 10 bases to trimming and J lost 2 bases, with 15 bases between them. This CDR3 is CATSTQGAYEQYF. The CDR3 DNA follows: TGTGCCACCTCGACCCAAGGGGCCTACGAGCAGTACTTC.

This clone was counted between two and nine times. The V and J genes are TRBV10-1 and TRBJ2-7, with D perhaps TRBD2 (7 bases). The CDR3 is made up of 13 amino acids. CDR1 is WNHNN, CDR2 SYGVQD, per germline (reference sequence). V lost 8 bases and J lost 6, with 17 bases in between. The CDR3 nucleotides read TGCGCCAGCTCCGAACAAAGGGGGGGCGAGCAGTACTTC. This translates into CASSEQRGGEQYF.

V and J are TRBV4-1 and TRBJ2-5; weak D call: TRBD2 (5 bases). The length of the CDR3 is 14 residues. V gave up 0 bases and J gave up 4 bases, with 9 bases separating them. Germline values: CDR1 MGHRA, CDR2 YSYEKL. Here the CDR3 DNA reads TGCGCCAGCAGCCAAGATCTGGCGGGAGAGACCCAGTACTTC. Translated, it gives CASSQDLAGETQYF.

The rearrangement links TRBV28 to TRBJ1-2; D uncertain. Germline assignment: CDR1 MDHEN and CDR2 SYDVKM. The V end lost 3 bases, the J end lost 2 bases, and 10 bases lay between the germline ends. The CDR3 has 14 residues. CDR3 coding DNA: TGTGCCAGCAGTTTGTCGGTCCCGAACTATGGCTACACCTTC. It is translated as CASSLSVPNYGYTF.

The CDR3 spells CASSQSVGVGQETQYF. The CDR3 nucleotides are TGTGCCAGCAGCCAATCGGTAGGAGTTGGGCAAGAGACCCAGTACTTC. The chain couples TRBV16 to TRBJ2-5; D ambiguous. The germline V gene has CDR1 KGHSY and CDR2 FQNENV. The CDR3 consists of 16 residues. The V and J ends lost 0 bases and 2 bases respectively, with 13 bases between them.

This chain connects TRBV7-3 to TRBJ2-2; 11 bases agree with TRBD2. CDR3 length equals 17 residues. Germline CDR1 and CDR2: SGHTA and FQGTGA. J was trimmed by 5 bases and V by 1 base; bases with no gene match: 6. The CDR3 nucleotides read TGTGCCAGCAGCTTAAGTCCTAGCGGGAGGTGGACCGGGGAGCTGTTTTTT. Translation gives CASSLSPSGRWTGELFF.

This rearrangement joins TRBV5-4 to TRBJ1-4; tentatively, D is TRBD1 (6 bases). Germline CDR1 SGHNT, CDR2 YYREEE (reference sequence). Trimming removed 0 bases from V and 8 bases from J, with 14 bases in between. There are 15 residues in the CDR3. CDR3: CASSLAGGGNEKLFF. The CDR3 DNA reads as TGTGCCAGCAGCTTGGCGGGGGGCGGGAACGAAAAACTGTTTTTT.

V and J are TRBV19 and TRBJ2-1; D is possibly TRBD2 (6 bases). The V end lost 3 bases, the J end lost 9 bases, and 9 bases lay between the germline ends. The CDR3 is 12 amino acids. Germline V gene data show CDR1 as LNHDA and CDR2 as SQIVND (reference sequence). The DNA for the CDR3 is TGTGCCAGTAGTATTGGGGGGTTTGAGCAGTTCTTC. As protein: CASSIGGFEQFF.

This clone was found a few times. V and J are TRBV5-4 and TRBJ2-5, with 7 bases aligning to TRBD1. CDR3 length: 15 amino acids. Losses at the gene ends were 0 bases for V and 5 bases for J; bases not matched to a gene: 7. Germline loops: CDR1 SGHNT, CDR2 YYREEE (reference sequence). The CDR3 loop is CASSLAAGGGETQYF. Written as DNA, the CDR3 is TGTGCCAGCAGCTTGGCTGCAGGGGGTGGGGAGACCCAGTACTTC.

V is TRBV7-3 and J is TRBJ2-1, with TRBD2 identical over 8 bases. The trim removed 8 bases at V and 2 bases at J, leaving 8 bases unmatched. Germline V CDR1 and CDR2: SGHTA, FQGTGA. This CDR3 spans 15 amino acids. The CDR3 DNA reads as TGTGCCAGCGGTTCAATCGGGAGGGCCTACAATGAGCAGTTCTTC. Translated, it gives CASGSIGRAYNEQFF.

This chain links TRBV28 with TRBJ2-3; the match to TRBD1 covers 10 bases. The CDR3 consists of 18 residues. V lost 5 bases to trimming and J lost 3 bases; unmatched junction nucleotides: 14. CDR1 and CDR2 from the germline V gene are MDHEN and SYDVKM. This CDR3 reads CASSPPGQGNSETDTQYF. The CDR3 nucleotides are TGTGCCAGCAGTCCACCGGGACAGGGGAATTCGGAAACAGATACGCAGTATTTT.

The chain uses TRBV6-5 and TRBJ1-3; weak D call: TRBD1 (5 bases). Trimming stripped 6 bases from V and 0 bases from J, with 9 bases between. The CDR3 has 14 residues. From germline, CDR1 is MNHEY and CDR2 SVGAGI. The CDR3 nucleotides read TGTGCCAGCAGGGACATGGTCTCTGGAAACACCATATATTTT. Its translation is CASRDMVSGNTIYF.

The chain carries TRBV28 and TRBJ2-5; D is possibly TRBD1 or TRBD2 (6 bases each). The CDR3 is 15 amino acids. Germline CDR1 is MDHEN and CDR2 is SYDVKM. The ends were cut back, 3 bases at V and 11 bases at J, with 22 bases in the middle. CDR3 residues: CASSFRWGPTREQYF. The CDR3 DNA sequence: TGTGCCAGCAGTTTTCGGTGGGGGCCGACTAGAGAGCAGTACTTC.

This chain joins TRBV18 and TRBJ1-2, with D unclear. In germline, CDR1 is KGHSH, CDR2 LQKENI. The CDR3 covers 15 residues. Trimming removed 3 bases from V and 4 bases from J, with 15 bases in between. The CDR3 DNA follows: TGTGCCAGCTCACCCGCCATGTTGCGGGGCTATGGCTACACCTTC. The encoded protein is CASSPAMLRGYGYTF.

The rearrangement links TRBV9 to TRBJ1-5; D unresolved. Trimming pared 0 bases from V and 3 bases from J, leaving 10 bases between. The CDR3 loop spans 15 amino acids. Germline V lookup: CDR1 SGDLS, CDR2 YYNGEE. The CDR3 sequence: CASSVDWDPNQPQHF. In DNA form, the CDR3 reads TGTGCCAGCAGCGTAGACTGGGATCCCAATCAGCCCCAGCATTTT.

The chain is built from TRBV2 and TRBJ2-7; D remains ambiguous. Germline V lookup: CDR1 SNHLY, CDR2 FYNNEI. The V and J ends lost 7 bases and 2 bases respectively, with 15 bases between them. This CDR3 has 14 amino acids. CDR3 nucleotide sequence: TGTGCCAGCAATGACATGGTGGTGACCTACGAGCAGTACTTC. It encodes CASNDMVVTYEQYF.

This chain uses TRBV28 with TRBJ2-7; the D gene is possibly TRBD1 (6 bases). The CDR3 is made up of 13 amino acids. Germline V CDR1 and CDR2: MDHEN, SYDVKM. V lost 5 bases, J lost 3 bases, and 11 bases lay in between. CDR3 DNA sequence: TGTGCCAGCAGTACCAGGACAGTCTACGAGCAGTACTTC. Its protein is CASSTRTVYEQYF.

This clone was seen only once. V is TRBV7-9 and J is TRBJ2-3; 9 bases match TRBD2. Germline CDR1 and CDR2: SEHNR and FQNEAQ (reference sequence). J lost 2 bases, V lost 3 bases, and 3 bases had no gene match. This CDR3 spans 15 amino acids. The CDR3 protein is CASSFPSGATDTQYF. CDR3 coding DNA: TGTGCCAGCAGCTTTCCTAGCGGGGCCACAGATACGCAGTATTTT.

Of note for this clone: Other nucleotide sequences from this sample produce the same CDR3. The genes are TRBV5-1 and TRBJ2-3; TRBD2 matches at 9 bases. CDR1 is SGHRS and CDR2 is YFSETQ in the germline V gene. Trimming at V came to 0 bases and at J to 5 bases, leaving 1 base not matched to a gene. This CDR3 region has 14 residues. CDR3: CASSLGLAEDTQYF. CDR3 nucleotides: TGCGCCAGCAGCTTGGGACTAGCGGAAGATACGCAGTATTTT.

This chain links TRBV14 with TRBJ2-7; the D gene is possibly TRBD2 (6 bases). The CDR3 covers 14 residues. Germline CDR1 reads SGHDN; CDR2 reads FVKESK. Trimming removed 4 bases from V and 1 base from J, with 11 bases in between. The CDR3: CASSPRTNSYEQYF. The DNA for the CDR3 is TGTGCCAGCAGCCCCCGGACTAATTCCTACGAGCAGTACTTC. Combining the CDR3 with reference TRBV14 and TRBJ2-7 gives the whole variable domain EAGVTQFPSHSVIEKGQTVTLRCDPISGHDNLYWYRRVMGKEIKFLLHFVKESKQDESGMPNNRFLAERTGGTYSTLKVQPAELEDSGVYFCASSPRTNSYEQYFGPGTRLTVT.